These T cell receptor beta chains were read from a single sample in a study of blood T cell repertoires in COVID-19. TCRdb's table, derived via immunoSEQ multiplex PCR, lists solely in-frame clones and lacks some. The repertoire holds some 200,000 clones, with more than 75% as singletons. The sequenced sample was peripheral blood. All receptors derive from a man at least 80 years old with acute or convalescent COVID-19. The conserved cysteine and the conserved F or W are not part of the CDR3 here.

>TRBV11-2|TRBJ2-2
ASSLLLAGALGGELF
>TRBV11-2|TRBJ1-1
ASSSVLEDTEAF
>TRBV5-1|TRBJ1-4
ASRYDGRATNEKLF
>TRBV2|TRBJ2-2
ASSLSYTGELF
>TRBV18|TRBJ2-7
ASSPPVTGGFYEQY
>TRBV19|TRBJ1-1
ASSGTGGSRRAF
>TRBV6-5|TRBJ1-6
ASSFRDRGSPLH
>TRBV7-9|TRBJ1-2
ASSLGQGGYT
>TRBV30|TRBJ1-2
AWSVQVLYGYT
>TRBV6-6|TRBJ1-5
ASSDKSRGEQPQH
>TRBV6-6|TRBJ2-1
ASSRLRGDLGEQF
>TRBV19|TRBJ2-1
ASSPWGGPEQF
>TRBV3-1/TRBV3-2|TRBJ1-1
ASSHAGHEAF
>TRBV19|TRBJ1-3
ASSIPGNTIY
>TRBV11-3|TRBJ2-3
ASSPWTGGTDTQY
>TRBV19|TRBJ1-5
ASSWPGGSNQPQH
>TRBV24-1|TRBJ1-5
ATSDRFDQPQH
>TRBV5-5|TRBJ1-2
ASSFQGMAHYGYT
>TRBV11-3|TRBJ2-5
ASRLGDRARETQY
>TRBV4-1|TRBJ1-4
ASSQDIRTGEKLF
>TRBV27|TRBJ2-5
ASSRGLAGTETQY
>TRBV19|TRBJ2-2
ASSTTSGLVGELF
>TRBV2|TRBJ2-7
ASSSRDRGTYEQY
>TRBV7-2|TRBJ1-6
ASSLFQGNSPLH
>TRBV9|TRBJ2-5
ASSVAGSGGKETQY
>TRBV5-5|TRBJ1-4
ASSLVLTGAKLF
>TRBV7-8|TRBJ1-5
ASSRAGQGNQPQH
>TRBV11-2|TRBJ2-3
ASSSPSTDTQY
>TRBV5-1|TRBJ1-1
ASSVQGPTEAF
>TRBV18|TRBJ1-1
ASSPSTGIITEAF
>TRBV28|TRBJ1-1
ASRGQGVTEAF
>TRBV6-6|TRBJ2-3
ASSSRGTQY
>TRBV20-1|TRBJ2-1
SASGLASNEQF
>TRBV19|TRBJ2-1
ASSPQGAYNEQF
>TRBV4-1|TRBJ1-6
ASGTGDIYNSPLH
>TRBV10-3|TRBJ2-3
AIKTDFAADTQY